This is a list of T cell receptor beta chains from one sample in a study of cytomegalovirus exposure and HLA in healthy donors. Repertoires were generated with immunoSEQ multiplex PCR, while TCRdb's copy carries only in-frame clones and drops some. The data hold about 200,000 clones, with 83% observed a single time. Sequences were obtained from PBMCs. The receptors come from a woman between 18 and 30 years old in good health and CMV-seronegative. Each CDR3 is given with its conserved first and last residue.

v_call: TRBV6-1
j_call: TRBJ2-2
cdr3_aa: CASSGERGTGELFF

v_call: TRBV4-2
j_call: TRBJ2-1
cdr3_aa: CASSALAGESNEQFF

v_call: TRBV7-9
j_call: TRBJ1-4
cdr3_aa: CASSRGMQRLFF

v_call: TRBV6-1
j_call: TRBJ2-4
cdr3_aa: CASSEASRSQYF

v_call: TRBV4-1
j_call: TRBJ1-2
cdr3_aa: CASSQGRGYTF

v_call: TRBV9
j_call: TRBJ1-4
cdr3_aa: CASTTGGATNEKLFF

v_call: TRBV19
j_call: TRBJ2-7
cdr3_aa: CASSSWSRTGVSNEQYF

v_call: TRBV13
j_call: TRBJ2-7
cdr3_aa: CASSLAKGLALTYEQYF

v_call: TRBV6-1
j_call: TRBJ2-1
cdr3_aa: CASSPLGTDYNEQFF

v_call: TRBV5-1
j_call: TRBJ1-5
cdr3_aa: CASSLAGTSNQPQHF

v_call: TRBV10-1
j_call: TRBJ2-2
cdr3_aa: CASSYTGTDTGELFF

v_call: TRBV9
j_call: TRBJ2-1
cdr3_aa: CASSVYPNEQFF

v_call: TRBV5-1
j_call: TRBJ2-1
cdr3_aa: CASRPRDGGRGEQFF

v_call: TRBV4-1
j_call: TRBJ2-5
cdr3_aa: CASSQWTGETQYF

v_call: TRBV29-1
j_call: TRBJ2-7
cdr3_aa: CSVDGESYEQYF

v_call: TRBV25-1
j_call: TRBJ1-3
cdr3_aa: CASSGRTAGNTIYF

v_call: TRBV30
j_call: TRBJ1-4
cdr3_aa: CASTPDGWTEKLFF

v_call: TRBV6-1
j_call: TRBJ1-2
cdr3_aa: CASSGRGNGYTF

v_call: TRBV5-4
j_call: TRBJ2-5
cdr3_aa: CASSSASRGSETQYF

v_call: TRBV5-4
j_call: TRBJ2-7
cdr3_aa: CASSTRTSGTYEQYF

v_call: TRBV5-6
j_call: TRBJ2-7
cdr3_aa: CASSRRTTKSYEQYF

v_call: TRBV19
j_call: TRBJ1-1
cdr3_aa: CASSILVNAEAFF

v_call: TRBV6-1
j_call: TRBJ2-7
cdr3_aa: CASRASSSYEQYF

v_call: TRBV28
j_call: TRBJ1-2
cdr3_aa: CASSFGRASYGYTF

v_call: TRBV27
j_call: TRBJ1-1
cdr3_aa: CASRRTGNTEAFF

v_call: TRBV5-6
j_call: TRBJ2-1
cdr3_aa: CASSLYQRYYNEQFF

v_call: TRBV27
j_call: TRBJ1-1
cdr3_aa: CASSLGGGLVEAFF

v_call: TRBV28
j_call: TRBJ2-6
cdr3_aa: CASRRDFSGANVLTF

v_call: TRBV18
j_call: TRBJ1-1
cdr3_aa: CASSPGDQMWTEAFF

v_call: TRBV6-6
j_call: TRBJ2-2
cdr3_aa: CASSPLGDSNTGELFF

v_call: TRBV7-8
j_call: TRBJ2-7
cdr3_aa: CASSSRAGTYEQYF

v_call: TRBV27
j_call: TRBJ2-7
cdr3_aa: CASSPGTGSREQYF

v_call: TRBV4-1
j_call: TRBJ1-2
cdr3_aa: CASSQDRAGDYGYTF

v_call: TRBV5-1
j_call: TRBJ1-4
cdr3_aa: CASSPGTVEKLFF

v_call: TRBV5-1
j_call: TRBJ1-2
cdr3_aa: CASSSPGQDYGYTF

v_call: TRBV30
j_call: TRBJ1-1
cdr3_aa: CAWRRDRMNTEAFF

v_call: TRBV6-1
j_call: TRBJ1-2
cdr3_aa: CASSQDGPRAHGYTF

v_call: TRBV27
j_call: TRBJ1-4
cdr3_aa: CASSLSVTGATEKLFF

v_call: TRBV30
j_call: TRBJ2-5
cdr3_aa: CAWSSGREETQYF

v_call: TRBV5-1
j_call: TRBJ2-1
cdr3_aa: CASSFTPLLAPQFF

v_call: TRBV5-5
j_call: TRBJ2-1
cdr3_aa: CASSLSVLAGGPTYNEQFF

v_call: TRBV14
j_call: TRBJ1-4
cdr3_aa: CASSQGVGQVSEKLFF

v_call: TRBV5-4
j_call: TRBJ1-4
cdr3_aa: CASSTNRGPKEKLFF

v_call: TRBV15
j_call: TRBJ2-7
cdr3_aa: CATSRDGVYYEQYF

v_call: TRBV29-1
j_call: TRBJ2-1
cdr3_aa: CSVEFSGGEQFF

v_call: TRBV5-1
j_call: TRBJ1-2
cdr3_aa: CASSSFPGQGVGYTF